The 8 T cell receptor beta chains reported below all come from one sample, sequenced in a study of T cells in Graves' hyperthyroidism and ophthalmopathy. Amplification yielded TCR beta CDR3 regions, with RNA transcripts as the source. HTBI primers were employed in a first-round RT-PCR of the TCR CDR3. MiXCR was run by TCRdb on the multiplex PCR reads, yielding one entry per CDR3 protein. The sample consists of some 270,000 distinct CDR3 sequences, 10% to 15% of them appearing once. Sequencing was performed on blood. These receptor sequences come from a woman aged 30 to 39 with Graves' hyperthyroidism that later progressed to Graves' ophthalmopathy.

This clonotype was seen ten or more times. This chain connects TRBV20-1 to TRBJ2-7; 11 nucleotides line up with TRBD2. The CDR3 contains 15 residues. Germline CDR1 and CDR2: DFQATT and SNEGSKA (reference sequence). J was trimmed by 3 bases and V by 5 bases; bases with no gene match: 9. The CDR3 is CSAPDRLAGFYEQYF. The CDR3 DNA reads as TGCAGTGCTCCGGATCGACTAGCGGGATTCTACGAGCAGTACTTC.

This clonotype was counted many times. This chain uses TRBV7-2 with TRBJ2-3; a weak D match, TRBD1 (5 bases). This CDR3 region has 12 residues. The ends were cut back, 5 bases at V and 5 bases at J, with 8 bases in the middle. Germline CDR1 reads SGHTA; CDR2 reads FQGNSA. As DNA, the CDR3 is TGTGCCAGCAGCCTCAGGGTAGATACGCAGTATTTT. This translates into CASSLRVDTQYF.

This clonotype was found a few times. The chain is built from TRBV9 and TRBJ2-7, with 8 bases that match TRBD2. CDR3 size: 14 residues. The germline V gene has CDR1 SGDLS and CDR2 YYNGEE. V shed 7 bases, J shed 6 bases, and the junction held 12 bases outside the gene matches. As DNA, the CDR3 is TGTGCCAGCGGCAGCGCCCCGGGGGGGGCCGAGCAGTACTTC. It codes for CASGSAPGGAEQYF.

The table lists this clonotype with many counts. V usage is TRBV6-1 and J usage is TRBJ2-7; D perhaps matches TRBD1 (6 bases). Germline V gives CDR1 MNHNS, CDR2 SASEGT. Trimming took off 6 bases at V and 7 bases at J, with 16 bases between the two ends. There are 13 residues in the CDR3. The CDR3 region is CASSRMGAREQYF. The CDR3, as DNA: TGTGCCAGCAGCCGCATGGGGGCCCGGGAGCAGTACTTC.

Details on this clonotype: One junction end disagrees with the germline gene, perhaps due to a read error. The chain carries TRBV25-1 and TRBJ2-1; tentatively, D is TRBD2 (5 bases). Per the germline V gene, CDR1 is MGHDK and CDR2 is SYGVNS. CDR3 length: 15 residues. The CDR3 loop is CASSGLQRLGNEQSF. CDR3 nucleotides: TGTGCCAGCAGTGGACTCCAGCGGTTGGGAAATGAGCAGTCCTTC.

This clonotype was counted ten times or more. This chain connects TRBV4-3 to TRBJ1-1; possible D gene TRBD1, 6 bases. Trimming shortened V by 3 bases and J by 0 bases, and 23 bases separated the two germline ends. The germline V gene has CDR1 LGHNA and CDR2 YSLEER. This CDR3 region has 19 residues. This chain's CDR3 is CASSHRSGGRSPLNTEAFF. The DNA of the CDR3 is TGCGCCAGCAGCCATAGAAGCGGGGGGCGCTCCCCCTTGAACACTGAAGCTTTCTTT.

In this sample, this clonotype turned up many times. The V gene is TRBV7-9, the J gene TRBJ2-7; D remains ambiguous. This CDR3 contains 13 residues. CDR1 SEHNR and CDR2 FQNEAQ come from the germline V gene (reference sequence). V lost 1 base and J lost 3, with 7 bases in between. The CDR3 reads CASSLDAVYEQYF. The CDR3 coding sequence is TGTGCCAGCAGCTTAGACGCCGTCTACGAGCAGTACTTC.

This clonotype occurred many times. The V call is TRBV12-3 or TRBV12-4, the J call TRBJ2-3; TRBD2 agrees at 12 bases. V dropped 5 bases and J dropped 3; count of bases not matched to a gene: 6. The CDR3 length is 16 residues. The CDR3 reads CASSPSGLAGTDTQYF. In nucleotides, the CDR3 is TGTGCCAGCAGTCCCTCCGGACTAGCGGGAACAGATACGCAGTATTTT.